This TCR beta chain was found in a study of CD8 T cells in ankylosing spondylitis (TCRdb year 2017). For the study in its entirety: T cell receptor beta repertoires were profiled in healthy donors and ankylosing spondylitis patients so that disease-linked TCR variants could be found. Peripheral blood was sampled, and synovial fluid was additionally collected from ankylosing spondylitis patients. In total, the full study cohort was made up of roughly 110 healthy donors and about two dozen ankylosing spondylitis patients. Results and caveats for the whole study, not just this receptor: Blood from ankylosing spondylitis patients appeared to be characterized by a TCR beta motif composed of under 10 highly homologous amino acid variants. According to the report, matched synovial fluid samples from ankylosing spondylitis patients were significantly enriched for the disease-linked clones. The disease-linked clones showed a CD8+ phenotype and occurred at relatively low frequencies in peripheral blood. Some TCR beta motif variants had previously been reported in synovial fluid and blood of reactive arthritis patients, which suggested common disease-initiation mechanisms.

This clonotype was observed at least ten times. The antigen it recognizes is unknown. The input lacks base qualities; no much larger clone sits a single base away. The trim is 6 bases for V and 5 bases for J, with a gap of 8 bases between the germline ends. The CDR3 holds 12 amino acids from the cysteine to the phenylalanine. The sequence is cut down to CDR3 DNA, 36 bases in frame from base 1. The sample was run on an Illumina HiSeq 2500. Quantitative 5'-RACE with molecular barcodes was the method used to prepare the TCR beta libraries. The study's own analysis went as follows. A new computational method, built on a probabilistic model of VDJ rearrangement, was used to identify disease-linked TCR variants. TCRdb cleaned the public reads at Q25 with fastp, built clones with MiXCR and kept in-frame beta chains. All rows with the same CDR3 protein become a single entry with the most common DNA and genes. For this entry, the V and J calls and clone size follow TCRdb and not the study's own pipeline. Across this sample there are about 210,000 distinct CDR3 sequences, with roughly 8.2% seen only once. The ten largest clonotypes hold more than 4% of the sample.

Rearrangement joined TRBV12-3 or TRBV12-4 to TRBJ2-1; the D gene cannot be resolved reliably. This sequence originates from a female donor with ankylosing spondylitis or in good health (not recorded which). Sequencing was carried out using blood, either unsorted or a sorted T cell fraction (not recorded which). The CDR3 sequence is CASSSVHNEQFF. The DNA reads TGTGCCAGCAGCTCCGTCCACAATGAGCAGTTCTTC.